The 32 T cell receptor beta chains below come from one sample, sequenced in a study of post-analysis software for immune sequencing data. Their cognate antigens are unknown. Unique molecular identifiers were built into the TCR beta cDNA libraries. One entry per CDR3 protein, called by TCRdb with MiXCR from the PCR reads. The sample includes roughly 570,000 distinct CDR3 sequences, 34% of them seen just once. Study-wide points: Patients had higher frequencies than controls of a handful of TRBV segments, including TRBV5-6, TRBV5-1 and TRBV20-1.

Sequencing input: blood. These receptors were obtained from a girl younger than 18 with multiple sclerosis.

This clonotype was counted between two and nine times. The chain has TRBV29-1 and TRBJ1-2; D ambiguous. V was shortened by 2 bases and J by 7 bases, with 11 bases between the two germline ends. The CDR3 contains 12 residues. Germline lookup yields CDR1 SQVTM and CDR2 ANQGSEA. The CDR3 DNA reads as TGCAGCGTTGAAAGGGCTTTGGGTGGCTACACCTTC. It is translated as CSVERALGGYTF.

This chain links TRBV5-6 with TRBJ1-6; 8 bases align to TRBD1. This CDR3 is built from 14 residues. V shed 1 base and J 7 bases; nucleotides not matched to a gene: 1. CDR1 SGHDT and CDR2 YYEEEE come from the germline V gene. CDR3 coding DNA: TGTGCCAGCAGCTTGAACAGGGGGAATTCACCCCTCCACTTT. It translates to CASSLNRGNSPLHF. Supplemented by reference TRBV5-6 and TRBJ1-6, the full variable domain reads DAGVTQSPTHLIKTRGQQVTLRCSPKSGHDTVSWYQQALGQGPQFIFQYYEEEERQRGNFPDRFSGHQFPNYSSELNVNALLLGDSALYLCASSLNRGNSPLHFGNGTRLTVT.

The genes are TRBV24-1 and TRBJ1-2, with 7 bases lining up with TRBD1. Looked up from germline, CDR1 is KGHDR and CDR2 is SFDVKD. J lost 1 base, V lost 4 bases, and 5 bases had no gene match. The CDR3 runs to 15 residues. CDR3 coding DNA: TGTGCCACCAGTGACTCCGGACAGGATAACTATGGCTACACCTTC. It specifies CATSDSGQDNYGYTF.

This clonotype came up a few times. The chain is built from TRBV6-1 and TRBJ1-5; 7 bases fit TRBD1. Unmatched junction bases numbered 7, after V lost 2 bases and J lost 15 bases. There are 12 residues in the CDR3. The germline V gene has CDR1 MNHNS and CDR2 SASEGT. CDR3 protein: CASSENRGSTHF. CDR3 DNA sequence: TGTGCCAGCAGTGAAAACAGGGGTAGTACGCATTTT.

This clonotype was counted ten times or more. The gene calls are TRBV4-1 and TRBJ1-2; D ambiguous. This CDR3 is 14 amino acids long. Germline-derived CDR1 and CDR2 are MGHRA and YSYEKL. The V end was cut by 1 base, the J end by 8 bases, with 14 bases between. The CDR3 DNA reads TGCGCCAGCAGCCAAGCTTTGAGGGCAGACGGCTACACCTTC. Translating it yields CASSQALRADGYTF.

V usage is TRBV7-2 and J usage is TRBJ2-5; 7 nucleotides line up with TRBD1. V lost 5 bases and J lost 5; bases outside the gene matches: 11. Per germline, CDR1 SGHTA and CDR2 FQGNSA. The CDR3 sequence is 15 residues long. Here the CDR3 reads CASSPPRGLGETQYF. In DNA form, the CDR3 reads TGTGCCAGCAGCCCCCCCAGGGGGTTGGGGGAGACCCAGTACTTC.

The gene calls are TRBV20-1 and TRBJ2-5, with 7 bases identical to TRBD1. CDR1 is DFQATT, CDR2 SNEGSKA, per germline (reference sequence). The length of the CDR3 is 15 residues. V lost 3 bases to trimming and J lost 2 bases; unmatched junction nucleotides: 9. The CDR3 bases are TGCAGTGCTAGCACACCCCAGGGACAGCAAGAGACCCAGTACTTC. Translation: CSASTPQGQQETQYF.

The chain joins TRBV12-3 or TRBV12-4 to TRBJ2-2; the D gene is possibly TRBD1 (5 bases). The CDR3 contains 15 residues. V dropped 5 bases and J dropped 4 bases, with 14 bases sitting between them. This chain's CDR3 is CASSQGVGFTGELFF. CDR3 coding DNA: TGTGCCAGCAGTCAAGGGGTAGGCTTCACCGGGGAGCTGTTTTTT.

In its sample, this clonotype was seen a few times. As DNA, the CDR3 is TGTGCCAGCAGTGGGACAGACGCCTACGAGCAGTACTTC. Translated: CASSGTDAYEQYF. The genes are TRBV12-3 or TRBV12-4 and TRBJ2-7, with 7 bases identical to TRBD1. Trimming cost V 5 bases and J 2 bases; bases outside gene matches: 3. CDR3 length: 13 amino acids.

The rearrangement links TRBV2 to TRBJ2-4; either TRBD1 or TRBD2 may supply D (5 bases each). The J call could be wrong; TRBJ2-7 is a better fit for the DNA end. The CDR3 sequence is 16 residues long. Germline V gene sequence: CDR1 SNHLY, CDR2 FYNNEI. This CDR3 reads CATSGRAKKKPYEQYF. In nucleotides, the CDR3 is TGTGCCACCTCAGGGAGAGCCAAAAAAAAACCTTACGAGCAGTACTTC.

This clonotype has only one observation. This chain joins TRBV3-1 and TRBJ2-1; no reliable D call. Trimming took off 1 base at V and 13 bases at J, with 23 bases between the two ends. Germline assignment: CDR1 LGHDT and CDR2 YNNKEL (reference sequence). The CDR3 has 16 amino acids. The CDR3 DNA sequence: TGTGCCAGCAGCCAAGTTCGGGCCTTAAGAGCAGAGACCCAGTTCTTC. Encoded protein: CASSQVRALRAETQFF.

The chain recombines TRBV10-2 with TRBJ1-4, with 10 bases that match TRBD1. The CDR3 sequence is 17 residues long. The J segment lost 1 base and the V segment lost 6 bases, leaving 8 bases of the junction unmatched. Germline V CDR1 and CDR2: WSHSY, SAAADI. CDR3 coding DNA: TGCGCCAGCAGCTATGGGACAGGGGCACTAACTAATGAAAAACTGTTTTTT. As protein: CASSYGTGALTNEKLFF.

CDR3: CASSLSSAGTQYF. The CDR3 region has the DNA TGTGCCAGCAGTTTAAGTTCAGCGGGGACCCAGTACTTC. The chain joins TRBV12-3 or TRBV12-4 to TRBJ2-5; D is possibly TRBD2 (6 bases). Deletions cut 2 bases from V and 7 bases from J, with 11 bases between. The length of the CDR3 is 13 residues.

On this clonotype itself: At one end, the junction sequence differs from germline, possibly due to a read error. The chain is built from TRBV6-5 and TRBJ2-3, with D unresolved. Germline values: CDR1 MNHEY, CDR2 SVGAGI. The CDR3 runs 13 residues. The CDR3 loop reads CTSSAAALGTQYF. The CDR3 coding sequence is TGTACCAGCAGCGCCGCGGCACTGGGTACGCAGTATTTT.

The chain recombines TRBV7-6 with TRBJ2-4; a weak D match, TRBD1 (6 bases). The J call may be in error: the DNA end matches TRBJ2-7 better. The CDR3 spans 13 residues. Germline CDR1 is SGHVS and CDR2 is FNYEAQ. The DNA for the CDR3 is TGTGCCAGCAGCTTCACAGGGCTTGACGAGCAGTACTTC. Encoded protein: CASSFTGLDEQYF.

This clonotype was seen more than once but under ten times. At one end, the junction sequence differs from germline, possibly due to a read error. This chain uses TRBV28 with TRBJ1-5, with 7 bases fitting TRBD1. Germline values: CDR1 MDHEN, CDR2 SYDVKM. This CDR3 has 17 amino acids. As DNA, the CDR3 is TGTGCCGGCAGGTTATGGGGCGGACAGGCCTCCAATCAGCCCCAGCATTTT. It specifies CAGRLWGGQASNQPQHF.

This chain connects TRBV29-1 to TRBJ2-5, with 7 bases matching TRBD1. Germline assignment: CDR1 SQVTM and CDR2 ANQGSEA. Trimming took 4 bases from V and 5 from J; bases not matched to a gene: 7. The CDR3 is made up of 13 amino acids. DNA for the CDR3: TGCAGCGTTGGACAGGGCCCAACCGAGACCCAGTACTTC. Amino acids: CSVGQGPTETQYF.

The V call is TRBV27, the J call TRBJ1-4; possibly TRBD1 for D (6 bases). Trimming left V 3 bases short and J 6 bases short, with 17 bases between. Germline loops: CDR1 MNHEY, CDR2 SMNVEV (reference sequence). The CDR3 has 16 residues. The CDR3 spells CASSFIRSGGDEKLFF. The CDR3 coding sequence is TGTGCCAGCAGTTTTATCCGTTCGGGGGGCGATGAAAAACTGTTTTTT.

This clonotype occurred a few times. The chain has TRBV21-1 and TRBJ2-7; the table calls TRBD2, which could not be checked here. TRBV21-1 is a pseudogene. The CDR3 sequence is 16 residues long. The CDR3 coding sequence is TGTGCCAGCAGCAAAAGGAGGGCGGAGGGCCCCTACGAGCAGTACTTC. Its translation: CASSKRRAEGPYEQYF.

This rearrangement joins TRBV7-3 to TRBJ2-7; possible D gene TRBD2, 5 bases. Germline V CDR1 and CDR2: SGHTA, FQGTGA. V lost 2 bases and J 1 base, leaving 21 bases between the germline ends. The CDR3 is 18 residues long. CDR3 DNA: TGTGCCAGCAGCTTACGAGGCCCGGGAAATCGCCCTTCCTACGAGCAGTACTTC. Encoded protein: CASSLRGPGNRPSYEQYF.

This chain connects TRBV27 to TRBJ1-5, with 7 nucleotides matching TRBD1. The CDR3 loop spans 18 amino acids. V lost 2 bases to trimming and J lost 3 bases; unmatched junction nucleotides: 13. Germline V gives CDR1 MNHEY, CDR2 SMNVEV (reference sequence). CDR3 sequence: CASSLIGLRQGHNQPQHF. For the CDR3, the DNA is TGTGCCAGCAGTTTAATAGGGTTGAGACAGGGACACAATCAGCCCCAGCATTTT.

V is TRBV6-5 and J is TRBJ1-2; possible D gene TRBD1, 5 bases. The CDR3 runs to 15 residues. V was cut by 5 bases and J by 5 bases, with 18 bases left in between. The germline V gene encodes CDR1 MNHEY and CDR2 SVGAGI. CDR3 bases: TGTGCCAGCAGTGCGCGGGACGGAGGGTGGTATGGCTACACCTTC. This translates into CASSARDGGWYGYTF.

On this clonotype itself: Given the absence of the conserved phenylalanine or tryptophan at the CDR3 end, a read error is likely. The V call is TRBV20-1, the J call TRBJ2-1, with no clear D. The CDR3 is 11 residues long. Germline CDR1 is DFQATT and CDR2 is SNEGSKA (reference sequence). The V gene lost 5 bases and the J gene lost 9 bases, with 11 bases spanning the gap. CDR3 sequence (DNA): TGCAGTGCTGACCGTGGGCCTGAGCAGTTCTTA. Translating it yields CSADRGPEQFL.

This clonotype was counted only a few times. The rearrangement links TRBV7-9 to TRBJ2-4; D remains ambiguous. CDR3 length: 17 residues. Germline lookup yields CDR1 SEHNR and CDR2 FQNEAQ (reference sequence). V lost 5 bases and J lost 0, with 17 bases in between. CDR3 residues: CASSQSPLTLAKNIQYF. In DNA form, the CDR3 reads TGTGCCAGCAGCCAATCCCCCTTAACACTAGCCAAAAACATTCAGTACTTC.

The chain couples TRBV7-9 to TRBJ2-1; D remains ambiguous. The DNA end is a closer match to TRBJ2-7, so the J assignment may be wrong. This CDR3 comprises 14 residues. CDR1 and CDR2 from the germline V gene are SEHNR and FQNEAQ (reference sequence). The CDR3: CASRPDGAYNEQYF. Written as DNA, the CDR3 is TGTGCCAGCAGGCCCGACGGCGCCTACAATGAGCAGTACTTC.

V gene TRBV5-5 combines with J gene TRBJ2-5; D gene uncertain. The CDR3 has 13 residues. CDR1 SGHKS and CDR2 YYEKEE come from the germline V gene (reference sequence). Trimming stripped 0 bases from V and 5 bases from J, with 8 bases between. CDR3: CASSLEFRETQYF. The CDR3 bases are TGTGCCAGCAGCTTGGAGTTTAGGGAGACCCAGTACTTC.

This CDR3 is CASSLVWSEETQYF. CDR3 nucleotides: TGTGCCAGCAGCTTAGTTTGGAGCGAAGAGACCCAGTACTTC. The J gene is TRBJ2-5, the V gene TRBV7-2; D uncertain. V was cut by 1 base and J by 3 bases, with 9 bases left in between. Germline CDR1 reads SGHTA; CDR2 reads FQGNSA. The CDR3 consists of 14 residues.

The sample holds a few counts of this clonotype. V usage is TRBV6-1 and J usage is TRBJ2-3, with 10 bases lining up with TRBD1. V lost 5 bases, J lost 5 bases, and 7 bases stayed unmatched. Germline lookup yields CDR1 MNHNS and CDR2 SASEGT. There are 15 residues in the CDR3. The CDR3, as DNA: TGTGCCAGCAGTCCCGGGACAGGGGCCGGAGATACGCAGTATTTT. Its translation is CASSPGTGAGDTQYF.

The V gene is TRBV20-1, the J gene TRBJ1-2; a possible D gene is TRBD1 (6 bases). Germline values: CDR1 DFQATT, CDR2 SNEGSKA (reference sequence). CDR3 size: 15 residues. Between the trimmed V and J ends, which lost 6 bases and 5 bases, there was a span of 22 bases. The CDR3 coding sequence is TGCAGTGCCCCAGCGAGGGGGACATTGGCTTATGGCTACACCTTC. Translated, it gives CSAPARGTLAYGYTF.

V and J are TRBV24-1 and TRBJ1-2, with 7 bases aligning to TRBD1. CDR3 length: 14 residues. Germline V gives CDR1 KGHDR, CDR2 SFDVKD. Trimming at V came to 4 bases and at J to 3 bases, leaving 4 bases not matched to a gene. In DNA form, the CDR3 reads TGTGCCACCAGTGACTGGGACAGCGACTATGGCTACACCTTC. Translated, it gives CATSDWDSDYGYTF.

Turning to this clonotype: A much larger clone differs by one base, so this may be a read error. This sequence joins TRBV12-3 or TRBV12-4 and TRBJ2-6; tentative D call: TRBD2 (6 bases). This CDR3 is 16 amino acids long. The CDR3 nucleotides are TGTGCCAGTATTAAAGGGCGCGGGGCTGGGGCCGACGTCCTGACTTTC. Translation gives CASIKGRGAGADVLTF.

Remarks on this clonotype: A read error may produce the germline difference seen at one junction end. The genes are TRBV7-3 and TRBJ2-5, with D maybe TRBD2 (6 bases). The length of the CDR3 is 13 residues. Germline loops: CDR1 SGHTA, CDR2 FQGTGA. The CDR3 DNA reads TGTGCCAGCGGCTTCGGGAGCCAAGAGACCCAGTACTTC. Translating it yields CASGFGSQETQYF. The whole variable domain, remainder taken from reference TRBV7-3 and TRBJ2-5, is GAGVSQTPSNKVTEKGKYVELRCDPISGHTALYWYRQSLGQGPEFLIYFQGTGAADDSGLPNDRFFAVRPEGSVSTLKIQRTERGDSAVYLCASGFGSQETQYFGPGTRLLVL.